One sample yielded the 24 T cell receptor beta chains listed below, sequenced in a study of neurological immune-mediated disorders. One entry per CDR3 protein, called by TCRdb with MiXCR from the 5' RACE reads. The sample carries about 40,000 distinct CDR3 sequences, more than 2% recorded once. The sequenced material came from PBMCs. The receptor source for this set is a man aged 45-60 years with multiple sclerosis.

This clonotype has a count of ten or more. The chain has TRBV2 and TRBJ1-2; 12 nucleotides match TRBD1. The length of the CDR3 is 16 residues. Trimming removed 3 bases from V and 7 bases from J; junction bases left unmatched: 9. Germline V CDR1 and CDR2: SNHLY, FYNNEI. CDR3 loop: CASSDPRDRGRSGYTF. The CDR3 DNA reads TGTGCCAGCAGTGATCCGAGGGACAGGGGGCGAAGTGGCTACACCTTC.

Ten or more counts support this clonotype. The rearrangement uses TRBV28 and TRBJ2-7, with 8 nucleotides matching TRBD2. The V segment lost 5 bases and the J segment 5 bases; nucleotides outside the gene matches: 11. The germline gives CDR1 MDHEN, CDR2 SYDVKM. The length of the CDR3 is 15 residues. The CDR3 DNA sequence: TGTGCCAGCAGTCCCACCCTAGCGGGTGTTGACGAGCAGTACTTC. Protein sequence: CASSPTLAGVDEQYF.

This clonotype was detected ten times or more. V and J are TRBV20-1 and TRBJ2-1; 8 nucleotides align to TRBD2. The CDR3 is made up of 11 amino acids. Germline CDR1 and CDR2: DFQATT and SNEGSKA (reference sequence). J was trimmed by 9 bases and V by 3 bases; bases with no gene match: 1. CDR3 sequence (DNA): TGCAGTGCTAGTCGGGGGGGTGAGCAGTTCTTC. The encoded protein is CSASRGGEQFF.

This clonotype has only a few counts. Since a much larger clone is just one base distant, this may be a read error. The gene calls are TRBV21-1 and TRBJ2-6. TRBV21-1 counts as a pseudogene. CDR3 length equals 17 residues. The CDR3 sequence: CASSKALACSGAKVLTF. The CDR3 DNA follows: TGTGCCAGCAGCAAAGCGCTAGCATGCTCTGGGGCCAAAGTCCTGACTTTC.

This clonotype was found many times. V and J are TRBV5-1 and TRBJ2-5; D may be TRBD2 (5 bases). The CDR3 has 13 residues. Germline CDR1 and CDR2: SGHRS and YFSETQ. Between the trimmed V and J ends, which lost 4 bases and 3 bases, there was a span of 10 bases. The CDR3 loop reads CASSPWGEETQYF. Here the CDR3 DNA reads TGCGCCAGCAGCCCCTGGGGAGAAGAGACCCAGTACTTC.

This clonotype appeared many times. The CDR3 is CASSLPGVEQYF. Written as DNA, the CDR3 is TGTGCCAGCAGCTTACCAGGGGTCGAGCAGTACTTC. The chain couples TRBV7-9 to TRBJ2-7, with TRBD1 as a possible D gene (6 bases). The V gene lost 2 bases and the J gene lost 6 bases, with 8 bases spanning the gap. This CDR3 spans 12 amino acids. Germline V gene data show CDR1 as SEHNR and CDR2 as FQNEAQ (reference sequence). Full variable domain (remainder filled in from reference TRBV7-9 and TRBJ2-7): DTGVSQNPRHKITKRGQNVTFRCDPISEHNRLYWYRQTLGQGPEFLTYFQNEAQLEKSRLLSDRFSAERPKGSFSTLEIQRTEQGDSAMYLCASSLPGVEQYFGPGTRLTVT.

This clonotype occurred many times. This chain joins TRBV12-3 or TRBV12-4 and TRBJ1-1; no clear D gene. This CDR3 is 12 amino acids long. The V gene lost 9 bases and the J gene lost 1 base, with 9 bases spanning the gap. The CDR3 sequence is CASQQRNTEAFF. CDR3 coding DNA: TGTGCCAGTCAACAGAGGAACACTGAAGCTTTCTTT.

This clonotype was detected many times. CDR3 in amino acids: CATTPGRRLDSGANVLTF. CDR3 sequence (DNA): TGTGCCACCACTCCGGGACGGCGGTTGGACTCTGGGGCCAACGTCCTGACTTTC. The chain combines TRBV24-1 with TRBJ2-6; either TRBD1 or TRBD2 may supply D (5 bases each). The CDR3 totals 18 residues. The V end lost 8 bases, the J end lost 0 bases, and 19 bases lay between the germline ends. Germline lookup yields CDR1 KGHDR and CDR2 SFDVKD.

This clonotype was detected many times. The chain recombines TRBV7-9 with TRBJ1-4; D gene ambiguous. The CDR3 totals 16 residues. Trimming shortened V by 1 base and J by 6 bases, and 15 bases separated the two germline ends. The germline CDR1 and CDR2 sequences are SEHNR and FQNEAQ (reference sequence). The CDR3 DNA is TGTGCCAGCAGCTTAGGGTTCCGGGGAATGGATGAAAAACTGTTTTTT. This encodes CASSLGFRGMDEKLFF.

This clonotype was seen ten or more times. The CDR3 DNA reads as TGTGCCAGCAGACCCGGGACAGGGCCTCCGGGGACCCAGTACTTC. This translates into CASRPGTGPPGTQYF. V is TRBV6-5 and J is TRBJ2-5; 9 bases line up with TRBD1. J gave up 7 bases and V 6 bases, and 12 bases lay outside the gene matches. CDR3 size: 15 residues. Germline lookup yields CDR1 MNHEY and CDR2 SVGAGI.

This clonotype was recorded many times. The CDR3 DNA reads as TGCAGCGTTGATAGGACAGCTCAACAAGCTTTCTTT. Amino acid sequence: CSVDRTAQQAFF. The V call is TRBV29-1, the J call TRBJ1-1; perhaps TRBD1 as D (6 bases). The CDR3 extends over 12 amino acids. V was shortened by 3 bases and J by 9 bases, with 14 bases between the two germline ends. Per the germline V gene, CDR1 is SQVTM and CDR2 is ANQGSEA.

This clonotype occurred many times. A read error may account for a junction end that differs from germline. V and J are TRBV27 and TRBJ1-6; 7 positions agree with TRBD1. This CDR3 region has 15 residues. Germline V gene sequence: CDR1 MNHEY, CDR2 SMNVEV (reference sequence). The CDR3 sequence is CASSIKGGLGSPLNF. CDR3 DNA: TGTGCCAGCAGTATAAAAGGGGGCTTGGGTTCACCCCTCAACTTT.

This clonotype was counted at least ten times. The chain combines TRBV12-3 or TRBV12-4 with TRBJ1-4; a weak D match, TRBD1 (5 bases). The CDR3 loop spans 12 amino acids. Trimming stripped 5 bases from V and 7 bases from J, with 8 bases between. CDR3 region: CASSTGGEKLFF. In DNA form, the CDR3 reads TGTGCCAGCAGTACGGGGGGTGAAAAACTGTTTTTT.

This clonotype was recorded at least ten times. The V gene is TRBV3-1, the J gene TRBJ1-1; D unresolved. The V gene lost 3 bases and the J gene lost 3 bases, with 11 bases spanning the gap. The CDR3 is 14 amino acids. CDR1 and CDR2 from the germline V gene are LGHDT and YNNKEL (reference sequence). In DNA, the CDR3 is TGTGCCAGCAGCCAGACAATTGGGTACACTGAAGCTTTCTTT. It specifies CASSQTIGYTEAFF.

The chain uses TRBV5-1 and TRBJ2-1; 7 bases agree with TRBD2. The junction had 7 bases not matched to a gene; V was cut back by 1 base and J by 6 bases. The CDR3 spans 15 residues. Germline assignment: CDR1 SGHRS and CDR2 YFSETQ. The CDR3: CASSLPSGGGNEQFF. The CDR3 region has the DNA TGCGCCAGCAGCTTGCCTAGTGGGGGGGGCAATGAGCAGTTCTTC. The variable domain in full, with the rest retrieved from reference TRBV5-1 and TRBJ2-1, is KAGVTQTPRYLIKTRGQQVTLSCSPISGHRSVSWYQQTPGQGLQFLFEYFSETQRNKGNFPGRFSGRQFSNSRSEMNVSTLELGDSALYLCASSLPSGGGNEQFFGPGTRLTVL.

This clonotype was seen ten or more times. The chain links TRBV20-1 to TRBJ2-1, with 7 positions matching TRBD1. Germline values: CDR1 DFQATT, CDR2 SNEGSKA (reference sequence). The CDR3 contains 15 residues. V was pared by 6 bases and J by 2 bases, with 10 bases of the junction left unmatched. Written as DNA, the CDR3 is TGCAGTGCGGAACCCGACAGGGTAACCTACAATGAGCAGTTCTTC. Translated: CSAEPDRVTYNEQFF.

This clonotype was observed many times. The rearrangement uses TRBV28 and TRBJ2-7; a weak D match, TRBD1 (5 bases). Deletions cut 6 bases from V and 6 bases from J, with 12 bases between. The CDR3 spans 12 residues. In germline, CDR1 is MDHEN, CDR2 SYDVKM. The CDR3 coding sequence is TGTGCCAGCAGCCTGACAGTACCCGAGCAGTACTTC. Translation: CASSLTVPEQYF.

This clonotype was seen repeatedly, ten times or more. V usage is TRBV7-9 and J usage is TRBJ2-5; D is unclear. V lost 1 base and J lost 2, with 5 bases in between. The CDR3 is made up of 13 amino acids. CDR1 and CDR2 (germline): SEHNR, FQNEAQ (reference sequence). In nucleotides, the CDR3 is TGTGCCAGCAGCTTAGGGATGCAAGAGACCCAGTACTTC. This gives the protein CASSLGMQETQYF.

This clonotype was recorded at least ten times. A junction end diverges from the germline sequence, so it may reflect a read error. This chain uses TRBV7-7 with TRBJ2-5, with TRBD2 matching 8 bases. The CDR3 sequence is 13 residues long. CDR1 and CDR2 from the germline V gene are SSHAT and FNYEAQ (reference sequence). Here the CDR3 reads CASSPRGGETQYF. CDR3 nucleotides: TGTGCTAGCAGCCCCCGGGGGGGAGAGACCCAGTACTTC.

This clonotype was picked up many times. The chain recombines TRBV10-3 with TRBJ2-1, with no clear D. Germline V CDR1 and CDR2: ENHRY, SYGVKD. V gave up 2 bases and J gave up 5 bases, with 7 bases separating them. The CDR3 length is 13 residues. CDR3 nucleotide sequence: TGTGCCATCAGTGAGGGTCTAAACAATGAGCAGTTCTTC. This sequence encodes CAISEGLNNEQFF.

Many counts were recorded for this clonotype. The chain carries TRBV19 and TRBJ1-1; tentatively, D is TRBD1 (6 bases). CDR1 LNHDA and CDR2 SQIVND come from the germline V gene (reference sequence). The CDR3 has 15 residues. V shed 7 bases and J shed 3 bases, with 18 bases lying between them. CDR3 protein: CASKLIGQTHTEAFF. CDR3 sequence (DNA): TGTGCCAGTAAACTGATCGGACAGACACACACTGAAGCTTTCTTT.

To note about this clonotype: No conserved phenylalanine or tryptophan is present at the end of the CDR3, so a read error is the likely explanation. The chain links TRBV29-1 to TRBJ1-2; D remains ambiguous. Trimming pared 4 bases from V and 0 bases from J, leaving 15 bases between. The CDR3 extends over 15 amino acids. Germline CDR1 and CDR2: SQVTM and ANQGSEA. For the CDR3, the DNA is TGCAGCGTTGCTCTCAGCCGGTATTCTAACTATGGCTACACCAAC. Its translation is CSVALSRYSNYGYTN.

The table lists this clonotype with a few counts. With a much larger clone just one base away, this may be a read error. V usage is TRBV20-1 and J usage is TRBJ2-3; TRBD1 is a possible D gene (5 bases). The CDR3 runs to 15 residues. CDR1 DFQATT and CDR2 SNEGSKA come from the germline V gene (reference sequence). V shed 0 bases and J shed 4 bases, with 14 bases lying between them. CDR3 in amino acids: CSARDRLVGPDTQYF. For the CDR3, the DNA is TGCAGTGCTAGAGATCGGCTAGTGGGGCCAGATACGCAGTATTTT.

There are many counts of this clonotype. The CDR3, as DNA: TGTGCCAGCAGCTTAGCGGGGGGTCAATACGAGCAGTACTTC. Amino acids: CASSLAGGQYEQYF. The V and J genes are TRBV7-8 and TRBJ2-7, with D maybe TRBD2 (6 bases). Per the germline V gene, CDR1 is SGHVS and CDR2 is FQNEAQ. This CDR3 is 14 amino acids long. V was trimmed by 0 bases and J by 4 bases, leaving 10 bases between them.